The 12 T cell receptor beta chains reported below all come from one sample, sequenced in a study of cytomegalovirus exposure and HLA in healthy donors. PCR involved 60 Vbeta and 13 Jbeta primers. Repertoires were generated with immunoSEQ multiplex PCR, while TCRdb's copy carries only in-frame clones and drops some. The profile covers about 140,000 clones, with 73% appearing a single time and about 15% taken by the ten largest. The sequencing input was PBMCs. The receptors here all came from a human donor in good health.

This clone appeared once. The rearrangement joins TRBV29-1 to TRBJ1-1; tentatively, D is TRBD1 (5 bases). This CDR3 spans 13 amino acids. The V gene's germline CDR1 is SQVTM and CDR2 ANQGSEA. V gave up 4 bases and J gave up 1 base, with 10 bases separating them. The CDR3, as DNA: TGCAGCGTTGGTGGGGCCGGGAACACTGAAGCTTTCTTT. Protein: CSVGGAGNTEAFF.

The chain combines TRBV19 with TRBJ2-5, with D possibly being TRBD1 (6 bases). CDR3 length equals 14 residues. CDR1 and CDR2 from the germline V gene are LNHDA and SQIVND (reference sequence). V lost 11 bases and J 5 bases, leaving 21 bases between the germline ends. The CDR3 DNA is TGTGCCCATAAGGGGGTACTACCGTCGGAGACCCAGTACTTC. Its protein is CAHKGVLPSETQYF.

The genes are TRBV11-1 and TRBJ2-3, with TRBD2 as a possible D gene (5 bases). This CDR3 spans 18 amino acids. Germline V gene lookup returns CDR1 SGHAT and CDR2 FQDESV (reference sequence). With 1 base removed from V and 2 bases from J, the gap between germline ends came to 19 bases. This CDR3 is CASSLGLNGMVVTDTQYF. For the CDR3, the DNA is TGTGCCAGCAGCTTAGGTTTAAACGGGATGGTTGTCACAGATACGCAGTATTTT.

The J gene is TRBJ1-4, the V gene TRBV27, with 7 bases identical to TRBD1. Germline CDR1 reads MNHEY; CDR2 reads SMNVEV (reference sequence). Trimming took 5 bases from V and 11 from J; bases not matched to a gene: 11. CDR3 length: 14 residues. The CDR3 sequence: CASSPLDRIFKLFF. DNA for the CDR3: TGTGCCAGCAGTCCGCTGGACAGGATCTTTAAACTGTTTTTT.

The rearrangement uses TRBV27 and TRBJ2-5; 10 nucleotides align to TRBD1. The DNA end lines up better with TRBJ2-7; the J call may be wrong. The CDR3 runs 14 residues. Germline CDR1 is MNHEY and CDR2 is SMNVEV (reference sequence). DNA of the CDR3: TGTGCCAGCAGTTGGGACAGGGGACCCTACGAGCAGTACTTC. Protein: CASSWDRGPYEQYF.

This chain links TRBV19 with TRBJ2-5; the match to TRBD2 covers 9 bases. J lost 2 bases, V lost 7 bases, and 11 bases had no gene match. There are 16 residues in the CDR3. CDR1 and CDR2 from the germline V gene are LNHDA and SQIVND (reference sequence). This chain's CDR3 is CASNMRAGGVQETQYF. The CDR3 DNA sequence: TGTGCCAGTAACATGAGAGCGGGGGGCGTTCAAGAGACCCAGTACTTC.

This clone was picked up a small number of times. The rearrangement links TRBV5-6 to TRBJ1-1; D is ambiguous. CDR3 length: 12 amino acids. Trimming shortened V by 4 bases and J by 2 bases, and 6 bases separated the two germline ends. CDR1 is SGHDT and CDR2 is YYEEEE in the germline V gene. The CDR3 nucleotides read TGTGCCAGCAGCAACAGAAACACTGAAGCTTTCTTT. It specifies CASSNRNTEAFF.

This clone was detected only a few times. The V call is TRBV6-1, the J call TRBJ1-5, with TRBD1 identical over 9 bases. This CDR3 is built from 13 residues. Germline CDR1 MNHNS, CDR2 SASEGT. J lost 11 bases, V lost 6 bases, and 8 bases had no gene match. CDR3 region: CASRAGQGYTQHF. The CDR3, as DNA: TGTGCCAGCAGGGCCGGACAGGGGTACACCCAGCATTTT.

The CDR3 reads CASSLRGTSFDSGANVLTF. The CDR3 nucleotides are TGTGCCAGCAGCTTAAGGGGGACTAGCTTCGACTCTGGGGCCAACGTCCTGACTTTC. The chain is built from TRBV7-3 and TRBJ2-6; TRBD2 agrees at 9 bases. The germline V gene has CDR1 SGHTA and CDR2 FQGTGA. The CDR3 runs to 19 residues. Germline trimming cut 1 base from V and 0 bases from J; bases unmatched to any gene: 7.

V and J are TRBV2 and TRBJ1-2; TRBD1 aligns across 7 bases. Germline V gene sequence: CDR1 SNHLY, CDR2 FYNNEI. This CDR3 is built from 13 residues. V lost 7 bases and J lost 4; bases outside the gene matches: 6. This CDR3 reads CASTRGQGYGYTF. DNA for the CDR3: TGTGCCAGCACGAGGGGGCAAGGCTATGGCTACACCTTC.

CDR3 residues: CASSLGGLYYEGQYF. CDR3 nucleotide sequence: TGTGCCAGCAGCTTGGGGGGACTCTACTACGAGGGGCAGTACTTC. The chain combines TRBV5-4 with TRBJ2-7, with D perhaps matching TRBD2 (6 bases). Deletions cut 0 bases from V and 9 bases from J, with 19 bases between. Germline CDR1 and CDR2: SGHNT and YYREEE (reference sequence). The CDR3 runs to 15 residues.

The chain couples TRBV19 to TRBJ2-4; 13 bases map to TRBD2. CDR3 size: 17 residues. The V segment lost 8 bases and the J segment 1 base; nucleotides outside the gene matches: 8. The germline gives CDR1 LNHDA, CDR2 SQIVND (reference sequence). CDR3 sequence (DNA): TGTGCCAGTGCCGGGACTAGCGGGATAAGGGCCAAAAACATTCAGTACTTC. Translation: CASAGTSGIRAKNIQYF. The full variable domain, rest sourced from reference TRBV19 and TRBJ2-4, is DGGITQSPKYLFRKEGQNVTLSCEQNLNHDAMYWYRQDPGQGLRLIYYSQIVNDFQKGDIAEGYSVSREKKESFPLTVTSAQKNPTAFYLCASAGTSGIRAKNIQYFGAGTRLSVL.